What follows are 23 T cell receptor beta chains derived from one specimen sequenced in a study of blood T cell repertoires in COVID-19. Clones were sequenced by immunoSEQ multiplex PCR, and TCRdb holds only the in-frame ones, with some missing. The table has approximately 380,000 clones, 85% seen once. Material: peripheral blood. These receptors all come from a woman in her late teens or twenties with acute or convalescent COVID-19.

The chain links TRBV2 to TRBJ1-5, with D perhaps TRBD1 (5 bases). V was shortened by 5 bases and J by 2 bases, with 10 bases between the two germline ends. This CDR3 region has 14 residues. The germline gives CDR1 SNHLY, CDR2 FYNNEI. The CDR3 sequence is CASSRLGGNQPQHF. CDR3 coding DNA: TGTGCCAGCAGTCGGTTAGGGGGCAATCAGCCCCAGCATTTT.

The V gene is TRBV19, the J gene TRBJ2-5; tentative D call: TRBD2 (7 bases). Deletions cut 0 bases from V and 5 bases from J, with 13 bases between. The CDR3 runs 15 residues. The germline V gene encodes CDR1 LNHDA and CDR2 SQIVND (reference sequence). The CDR3 coding sequence is TGTGCCAGTAGTATAGAAGCCAGGGGAGGGGAGACCCAGTACTTC. Translation: CASSIEARGGETQYF.

The chain is built from TRBV10-3 and TRBJ1-6; possible D gene TRBD1, 6 bases. The CDR3 extends over 15 amino acids. Per germline, CDR1 ENHRY and CDR2 SYGVKD. Trimming pared 1 base from V and 3 bases from J, leaving 7 bases between. In DNA, the CDR3 is TGTGCCATCAGTGAGTGGACAGACTATAATTCACCCCTCCACTTT. Amino acid sequence: CAISEWTDYNSPLHF.

With respect to this clone: This sample also contains other DNA sequences that code for the same CDR3. The rearrangement uses TRBV19 and TRBJ1-6; D is unresolved. Germline CDR1 is LNHDA and CDR2 is SQIVND (reference sequence). CDR3 length equals 13 residues. V was trimmed by 6 bases and J by 6 bases, leaving 9 bases between them. The CDR3 loop reads CASSRGFNSPLHF. The CDR3, as DNA: TGTGCCAGTAGCCGGGGATTTAATTCACCCCTCCACTTT.

This chain connects TRBV5-5 to TRBJ2-7; 11 bases line up with TRBD2. The germline CDR1 and CDR2 sequences are SGHKS and YYEKEE (reference sequence). The ends lost 5 bases at V and 0 bases at J; junction bases unmatched: 7. The CDR3 totals 16 residues. The CDR3 reads CASSPSGLAVSYEQYF. The CDR3 DNA reads as TGTGCCAGCAGTCCGTCGGGACTAGCGGTCTCCTACGAGCAGTACTTC.

The CDR3 is CASGDRNSYEQYF. The CDR3 DNA reads as TGTGCCAGCGGAGACAGGAACTCCTACGAGCAGTACTTC. The V call is TRBV4-2, the J call TRBJ2-7; TRBD1 might be the D (6 bases). Trimming left V 8 bases short and J 0 bases short, with 11 bases between. Looked up from germline, CDR1 is LGHNA and CDR2 is YNFKEQ. The CDR3 covers 13 residues.

A few counts support this clone. The chain is built from TRBV4-2 and TRBJ1-3, with D possibly TRBD1 on 5 matching bases. The CDR3 extends over 14 amino acids. Germline V CDR1 and CDR2: LGHNA, YNFKEQ. The germline V and J ends were trimmed by 4 bases and 4 bases, with 11 bases remaining between them. The CDR3 nucleotides read TGTGCCAGCAGCCTAAGGGGTATAGGAAACACCATATATTTT. It yields the protein CASSLRGIGNTIYF.

This clone was seen once. CDR3 residues: CSAGGWRELVNEQFF. The CDR3 nucleotides are TGCAGCGCAGGAGGTTGGCGGGAGTTGGTCAATGAGCAGTTCTTC. The chain links TRBV29-1 to TRBJ2-1; 7 nucleotides line up with TRBD2. The V gene end was trimmed by 7 bases and the J gene end by 6 bases; junction bases not matched to a gene: 15. CDR3 size: 15 residues. The germline CDR1 and CDR2 sequences are SQVTM and ANQGSEA.

This sequence joins TRBV11-2 and TRBJ1-4, with a tentative D call TRBD1 (5 bases). Germline CDR1 SGHAT, CDR2 FQNNGV. The germline V and J ends were trimmed by 3 bases and 5 bases, with 16 bases remaining between them. The CDR3 totals 16 residues. The CDR3 sequence: CASSFGHVKENEKLFF. The CDR3 coding sequence is TGTGCCAGCAGCTTCGGACACGTAAAGGAGAATGAAAAACTGTTTTTT. Full variable domain (rest looked up from reference TRBV11-2 and TRBJ1-4): EAGVAQSPRYKIIEKRQSVAFWCNPISGHATLYWYQQILGQGPKLLIQFQNNGVVDDSQLPKDRFSAERLKGVDSTLKIQPAKLEDSAVYLCASSFGHVKENEKLFFGSGTQLSVL.

CDR3 sequence: CASSPRGFMNTEAFF. The CDR3 coding sequence is TGTGCCAGCAGCCCAAGAGGGTTCATGAACACTGAAGCTTTCTTT. The chain carries TRBV6-5 and TRBJ1-1; D not resolved. The CDR3 length is 15 residues. V shed 6 bases and J shed 0 bases, with 14 bases lying between them. Germline V CDR1 and CDR2: MNHEY, SVGAGI.

The chain employs TRBV29-1 and TRBJ1-4; tentatively, D is TRBD1 (5 bases). V lost 5 bases and J 4 bases, leaving 8 bases between the germline ends. The CDR3 extends over 12 amino acids. Germline loops: CDR1 SQVTM, CDR2 ANQGSEA. This CDR3 reads CSVLTVNEKLFF. In DNA form, the CDR3 reads TGCAGCGTTTTGACAGTTAATGAAAAACTGTTTTTT.

The J gene is TRBJ2-1, the V gene TRBV5-1; 12 bases map to TRBD2. The CDR3 extends over 16 amino acids. Germline CDR1 SGHRS, CDR2 YFSETQ. Germline trimming cut 1 base from V and 1 base from J; bases unmatched to any gene: 0. The CDR3 loop reads CASSLLAGGSYNEQFF. The CDR3 DNA reads as TGCGCCAGCAGCTTGCTAGCGGGGGGGTCCTACAATGAGCAGTTCTTC.

This rearrangement joins TRBV12-3 or TRBV12-4 to TRBJ2-1; D uncertain. The V and J ends lost 2 bases and 8 bases respectively, with 7 bases between them. This CDR3 spans 12 amino acids. CDR3 loop: CASSLYEDEQFF. As DNA, the CDR3 is TGTGCCAGCAGTTTATATGAGGATGAGCAGTTCTTC.

V is TRBV30 and J is TRBJ1-6, with a tentative D call TRBD1 (6 bases). Between the trimmed V and J ends, which lost 3 bases and 9 bases, there was a span of 15 bases. This CDR3 contains 14 residues. Germline lookup yields CDR1 GTSNPN and CDR2 SVGIG (reference sequence). CDR3 sequence (DNA): TGTGCCTGGAGCGGGACACCTAGGGGTTCACCCCTCCACTTT. Amino acids: CAWSGTPRGSPLHF.

The genes are TRBV6-5 and TRBJ1-5, with D hard to call. The CDR3 has 15 amino acids. The V and J ends lost 0 bases and 0 bases respectively, with 6 bases between them. Germline V gene data show CDR1 as MNHEY and CDR2 as SVGAGI. This CDR3 is CASSYSTYSNQPQHF. The CDR3 DNA reads as TGTGCCAGCAGTTACTCGACATATAGCAATCAGCCCCAGCATTTT.

This chain uses TRBV6-1 with TRBJ1-1, with unresolved D. The CDR3 extends over 15 amino acids. Germline CDR1 is MNHNS and CDR2 is SASEGT. V was cut by 0 bases and J by 5 bases, with 13 bases left in between. In DNA form, the CDR3 reads TGTGCCAGCAGTGAAGCCCTGGTCCCTCGGACTGAAGCTTTCTTT. Amino acids: CASSEALVPRTEAFF.

This clone was detected a few times. The DNA for the CDR3 is TGTGCCAGCAGCTTAAACTCAGGGGTTGGCTACACCTTC. Translating gives CASSLNSGVGYTF. V usage is TRBV7-3 and J usage is TRBJ1-2; weak D call: TRBD1 (6 bases). Looked up from germline, CDR1 is SGHTA and CDR2 is FQGTGA. Trimming stripped 1 base from V and 7 bases from J, with 10 bases between. This CDR3 comprises 13 residues.

This chain connects TRBV19 to TRBJ2-7, with 12 bases matching TRBD2. This CDR3 has 15 amino acids. Germline CDR1 is LNHDA and CDR2 is SQIVND (reference sequence). The V gene end was trimmed by 5 bases and the J gene end by 7 bases; junction bases not matched to a gene: 9. For the CDR3, the DNA is TGTGCCAGTAGTTGGACTAGCGGGGCCCAGTGGGAGCAGTACTTC. It codes for CASSWTSGAQWEQYF.

The J gene is TRBJ2-7, the V gene TRBV24-1; D possibly corresponds to TRBD1 (6 bases). Germline V CDR1 and CDR2: KGHDR, SFDVKD. This CDR3 is 14 amino acids long. V was clipped by 9 bases and J by 0 bases, with 14 bases between them. For the CDR3, the DNA is TGTGCCACCGAAGGCAGGGGACCCTCCTACGAGCAGTACTTC. Amino acids: CATEGRGPSYEQYF.

The rearrangement uses TRBV9 and TRBJ2-1; D may be TRBD2 (7 bases). The V gene lost 2 bases and the J gene lost 6 bases, with 12 bases spanning the gap. Germline V gives CDR1 SGDLS, CDR2 YYNGEE. The CDR3 runs to 14 residues. Here the CDR3 reads CASSVGGQSNEQFF. The CDR3 coding sequence is TGTGCCAGCAGCGTCGGGGGGCAGAGCAATGAGCAGTTCTTC.

Concerning this clone: Different DNA sequences within this sample yield the same CDR3. The CDR3 here is CASSYSRGDTEAFF. The DNA for the CDR3 is TGTGCCAGCAGTTACTCGCGGGGGGACACTGAAGCTTTCTTT. The chain links TRBV6-5 to TRBJ1-1, with a weak D call TRBD1 (5 bases). CDR1 and CDR2 from the germline V gene are MNHEY and SVGAGI. Trimming pared 0 bases from V and 3 bases from J, leaving 8 bases between. This CDR3 contains 14 residues.

This rearrangement joins TRBV28 to TRBJ2-7; 8 nucleotides match TRBD1. This CDR3 contains 15 residues. Germline trimming cut 6 bases from V and 2 bases from J; bases unmatched to any gene: 9. CDR1 and CDR2 (germline): MDHEN, SYDVKM. The CDR3 region has the DNA TGTGCCAGCAGGCGACTGACAGGGGCTGCCTACGAGCAGTACTTC. Protein sequence: CASRRLTGAAYEQYF.

The CDR3: CASSRQGLSGANVLTF. CDR3 nucleotides: TGTGCCAGCAGTCGACAGGGCCTCTCTGGGGCCAACGTCCTGACTTTC. This chain connects TRBV3-1 (or the pseudogene TRBV3-2) to TRBJ2-6; 7 positions agree with TRBD1. The J segment lost 0 bases and the V segment lost 6 bases, leaving 5 bases of the junction unmatched. CDR1 and CDR2 from the germline V gene are LGHDT and YNNKEL (reference sequence). This CDR3 is built from 16 residues.